This T cell receptor beta chain was identified during a study of CD8 T cells in ankylosing spondylitis. TCRdb redid the calling of the 5' RACE reads with MiXCR, one entry per CDR3 protein. The profile shows under 250,000 distinct CDR3 sequences, 20% to 30% of them singletons. Trimming took off 0 bases at V and 5 bases at J, with 11 bases between the two ends. Germline V gene data show CDR1 as SGHVS and CDR2 as FNYEAQ. The CDR3 covers 14 residues. This clonotype was detected a few times. This sequence was found in a male donor with ankylosing spondylitis or in good health (not recorded which). J is TRBJ2-7 and V is TRBV7-6, with a tentative D call TRBD1 (6 bases). Sequenced: blood, either unsorted or a sorted T cell fraction (not recorded which). CDR3 protein: CASSLARGSNEQYF. CDR3 sequence (DNA): TGTGCCAGCAGCTTAGCCAGGGGTAGCAACGAGCAGTACTTC.